Below, 3 T cell receptor beta chains from the same sample are listed, as sequenced in a study of blood T cell repertoires in COVID-19 (dated by TCRdb to 2018 to 2021). The method behind the library was the immunoSEQ multiplex PCR assay. In TCRdb, the immuneACCESS table is reduced to in-frame sequences with V and J assigned. These tables do not hold every clone; where another copy was compared, an unresolved V gene accounts for under half, and the others remain unexplained. For this sample there are 270,000 or so clones; 75% to 90% appear just once. Together, the top ten hold 3% of the sample. The sample taken for sequencing was peripheral blood. The source of these receptors is a woman aged 30 to 39 with active or convalescent COVID-19.

This rearrangement joins TRBV4-2 to TRBJ2-2, with D possibly matching TRBD1 (5 bases). Deletions cut 2 bases from V and 10 bases from J, with 11 bases between. CDR3 length: 13 amino acids. CDR1 LGHNA and CDR2 YNFKEQ come from the germline V gene. The CDR3, as DNA: TGTGCCAGCAGCCAAATTCAGGGCGAGGAGCTGTTTTTT. Protein: CASSQIQGEELFF.

The V call is TRBV7-2, the J call TRBJ2-5, with TRBD1 as a possible D gene (7 bases). The CDR3 has 14 amino acids. Per the germline V gene, CDR1 is SGHTA and CDR2 is FQGNSA. Between the trimmed V and J ends, which lost 5 bases and 3 bases, there was a span of 13 bases. The CDR3 here is CASSAGQTKETQYF. The CDR3 DNA reads as TGTGCCAGCAGCGCGGGACAGACTAAAGAGACCCAGTACTTC.

The chain links TRBV5-1 to TRBJ1-6, with D possibly TRBD1 on 5 matching bases. The CDR3 loop spans 15 amino acids. V shed 4 bases and J shed 10 bases, with 18 bases lying between them. CDR1 and CDR2 (germline): SGHRS, YFSETQ. The CDR3 DNA reads TGCGCCAGCAGCCCGGCGCCCAGGGATGGATCACCCCTCCACTTT. It translates to CASSPAPRDGSPLHF.